This T cell receptor beta chain was found in a study of shared clonotypes between healthy human individuals. Worth noting for this clone: Its antigen is still unknown.

The CDR3 has 14 residues. V dropped 6 bases and J dropped 7; count of bases not matched to a gene: 6. The germline V gene has CDR1 MNHEY and CDR2 SMNVEV (reference sequence). Terminally differentiated effector memory CD45RA+ cells were left out of the naive CD8 fraction, which was CD45RO-negative and positively selected for CCR7. Study-wide results and limits: Large sequencing depth failed to make sorted-subset sequencing complete, rarefaction showed.

TCRdb's table, derived via immunoSEQ multiplex PCR, lists solely in-frame clones and lacks some. The sample gives hundreds of thousands of clones, 95% to 97% of which show up once; roughly 0.12% is in the top ten. The gene calls are TRBV27 and TRBJ1-4, with 9 bases aligning to TRBD1. Sequenced sample: naive CD8+ T cells sorted from blood. This clonotype was obtained from a woman aged 25 to 39 in good health. The DNA of the CDR3 is TGTGCCAGCAGATACAGGGGGCAAGGTGAAAAACTGTTTTTT. This translates into CASRYRGQGEKLFF.